A single sample gave rise to the 8 T cell receptor beta chains below, sequenced in a study of T-cell memory formation after mild COVID-19. TCRdb independently ran MiXCR on the 5' RACE reads; one entry per CDR3 protein. The table lists 350,000 to 400,000 distinct CDR3 sequences, around 21% of them singletons. Sample: PBMCs or a T cell subset sorted from them (not recorded which). Every receptor here comes from an adult woman who had mild COVID-19 (a few samples of this study predate the infection). Cell type and time point are not known.

The chain joins TRBV5-1 to TRBJ2-1, with 9 bases fitting TRBD2. The CDR3 has 13 residues. CDR1 and CDR2 (germline): SGHRS, YFSETQ. V trimming: 0 bases; J trimming: 10 bases; junction bases outside the gene matches: 2. DNA of the CDR3: TGCGCCAGCAGCTTGGGACTAGCGGACGAGCAGTTCTTC. This encodes CASSLGLADEQFF.

The chain couples TRBV30 to TRBJ2-1, with D uncertain. The CDR3 loop spans 12 amino acids. Looked up from germline, CDR1 is GTSNPN and CDR2 is SVGIG (reference sequence). Trimming pared 0 bases from V and 6 bases from J, leaving 6 bases between. The CDR3 DNA sequence: TGTGCCTGGAGTGTACTTTTCAATGAGCAGTTCTTC. Its protein is CAWSVLFNEQFF. The entire variable domain, with the rest obtained from reference TRBV30 and TRBJ2-1, is as follows: SQTIHQWPATLVQPVGSPLSLECTVEGTSNPNLYWYRQAAGRGLQLLFYSVGIGQISSEVPQNLSASRPQDRQFILSSKKLLLSDSGFYLCAWSVLFNEQFFGPGTRLTVL.

This clonotype was seen repeatedly, ten times or more. The chain uses TRBV4-1 and TRBJ2-5; D unresolved. The CDR3 sequence is 15 residues long. CDR1 is MGHRA, CDR2 YSYEKL, per germline. Trimming left V 5 bases short and J 2 bases short, with 15 bases between. The CDR3 loop reads CASSLHWTIQETQYF. In nucleotides, the CDR3 is TGCGCCAGCAGCTTACATTGGACGATACAAGAGACCCAGTACTTC.

This clonotype was detected only a few times. CDR3 residues: CASSRGVPTGELFF. For the CDR3, the DNA is TGTGCCAGCAGCAGGGGGGTGCCCACCGGGGAGCTGTTTTTT. This sequence joins TRBV5-4 and TRBJ2-2; TRBD1 or TRBD2 may be the D gene (6 bases each). The CDR3 has 14 amino acids. V was shortened by 4 bases and J by 4 bases, with 11 bases between the two germline ends. The V gene's germline CDR1 is SGHNT and CDR2 YYREEE (reference sequence).

This clonotype was seen a handful of times. The chain combines TRBV4-3 with TRBJ2-3, with TRBD2 identical over 8 bases. This CDR3 region has 17 residues. The V gene's germline CDR1 is LGHNA and CDR2 YSLEER. Trimming took 0 bases from V and 1 from J; bases not matched to a gene: 6. CDR3 protein: CASSQDYQRERTDTQYF. The CDR3 DNA is TGCGCCAGCAGCCAAGATTATCAGCGGGAGCGCACAGATACGCAGTATTTT.

This clonotype was seen a few times. The chain is built from TRBV24-1 and TRBJ2-2; D assignment may be TRBD1 or TRBD2 (6 bases each). Germline CDR1 and CDR2: KGHDR and SFDVKD. The V gene lost 9 bases and the J gene lost 5 bases, with 21 bases spanning the gap. The CDR3 has 16 residues. CDR3 coding DNA: TGTGCCACCGAGGGGGGAACAACTCGTAGTACCGGGGAGCTGTTTTTT. Its protein product is CATEGGTTRSTGELFF.

The genes are TRBV2 and TRBJ2-2, with D tentatively TRBD1 (6 bases). Deletions cut 4 bases from V and 6 bases from J, with 15 bases between. This CDR3 is 15 amino acids long. From germline, CDR1 is SNHLY and CDR2 FYNNEI. CDR3 protein: CASSGTGRESGELFF. The CDR3 bases are TGTGCCAGCAGTGGAACAGGGCGAGAATCCGGGGAGCTGTTTTTT.

CDR3 protein: CASRPPGTGANVLTF. For the CDR3, the DNA is TGTGCCAGCCGCCCCCCAGGGACCGGGGCCAACGTCCTGACTTTC. This rearrangement joins TRBV6-2 or TRBV6-3 to TRBJ2-6; D could derive from TRBD1 or TRBD2 (5 bases each). Between the trimmed V and J ends, which lost 8 bases and 4 bases, there was a span of 15 bases. This CDR3 has 15 residues. CDR1 is MNHEY, CDR2 SVGEGT, per germline.